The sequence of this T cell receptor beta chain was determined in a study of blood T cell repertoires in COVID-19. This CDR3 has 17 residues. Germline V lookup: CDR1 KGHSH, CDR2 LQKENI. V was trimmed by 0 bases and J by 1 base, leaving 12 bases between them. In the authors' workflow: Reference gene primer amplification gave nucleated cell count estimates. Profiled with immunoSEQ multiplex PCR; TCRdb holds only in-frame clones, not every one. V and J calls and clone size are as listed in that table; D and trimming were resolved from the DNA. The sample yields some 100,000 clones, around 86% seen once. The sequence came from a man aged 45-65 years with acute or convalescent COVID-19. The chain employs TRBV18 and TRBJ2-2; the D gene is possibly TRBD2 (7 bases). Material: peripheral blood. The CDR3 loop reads CASSPPAGARNTGELFF. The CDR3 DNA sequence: TGTGCCAGCTCACCACCCGCGGGGGCGCGGAACACCGGGGAGCTGTTTTTT.